Here is one T cell receptor beta chain with its context. As yet, its antigen is unknown. This CDR3 has 15 amino acids. V was trimmed by 2 bases and J by 0 bases, leaving 10 bases between them. Germline CDR1 LNHDA, CDR2 SQIVND (reference sequence). Sequencing was designed to attain a depth spanning 1 in 200,000 to 1 in 1 million T cells. The data were produced by immunoSEQ multiplex PCR, yet TCRdb's version contains in-frame clones alone and is incomplete. Of hundreds of thousands of clones listed, around 75% are singletons. The data derive from a study of cytotoxic CD8 clonotypes in ibrutinib-treated CLL. Overall study context: Response sampling occurred after a median roughly 11 months of treatment (range 6 to 36).

Study-level findings and limits: Increased clonality at ibrutinib response gave way to a return toward baseline at progression. Contraction or stability on treatment characterized the public clonotypes, which were uncommon.

The sample consisted of PBMCs, taken after 12 months of ibrutinib treatment. The TCR comes from a human donor with chronic lymphocytic leukemia. V and J are TRBV19 and TRBJ1-2; D remains unclear. CDR3 DNA: TGTGCCAGTAGTATACGTCGGGGATCTAACTATGGCTACACCTTC. It encodes CASSIRRGSNYGYTF.